This TCR beta chain was observed in a study of a mutant IDH1 vaccine in newly diagnosed glioma. Whole-study context: Patients previously underwent radiotherapy, temozolomide, or both, and most underwent both.

On this clone itself: What it binds is unknown.

The time point is: week 11, during vaccination. The study gave 300 ug of mutant IDH1 20-mer peptide per vaccine dose, with topical imiquimod. Donors had new IDH1-mutant astrocytomas of WHO grade 3 or 4 (ATRX-lost). Germline values: CDR1 SGHVS, CDR2 FQNEAQ. The CDR3 has 14 amino acids. V was clipped by 4 bases and J by 1 base, with 10 bases between them. Generated by immunoSEQ multiplex PCR, the TCRdb table keeps only in-frame clones and is missing some. Of 30,000 to 45,000 clones in the sample, 80% were seen once. The chain combines TRBV7-8 with TRBJ2-5; D ambiguous. Material: peripheral blood mononuclear cells (PBMCs), obtained from a glioma patient whose treatment included an IDH1 peptide vaccine. This clonotype originated in a woman between 25 and 40 years old with glioma. Some clones in this sample may be carry-over from other donors' samples. The CDR3 reads CASSSSGIQETQYF. In nucleotides, the CDR3 is TGTGCCAGCAGCTCTTCAGGAATCCAAGAGACCCAGTACTTC.